This TCR beta chain was sequenced during a study of blood T cell dynamics during melanoma immunotherapy. Study-wide background: Metastatic melanoma patients received first-line pembrolizumab or nivolumab plus ipilimumab.

The sample's time point: pre-treatment baseline. Apart from two fast progressors, RECIST 1.1 response was judged 12 weeks post-infusion. Prior systemic cancer therapy, immunosuppressant use and other active malignancies excluded patients. The germline CDR1 and CDR2 sequences are LGHNA and YSLEER. The CDR3 sequence is 11 residues long. V was pared by 11 bases and J by 7 bases, with 13 bases between. A fixed DNA input of about 0.35 ug was used per bulk PBMC sample. Sequencing was performed with immunoSEQ multiplex PCR; in TCRdb, only in-frame clones are kept and a portion is missing. The sample gives approximately 4,900 clones, approximately 86% of which show up once; roughly 33% is in the top ten.

V gene TRBV4-3 combines with J gene TRBJ2-3; maybe TRBD2 (5 bases). Sequenced here: blood, sampled from a patient treated with checkpoint blockade. This TCR was sampled from a human donor with melanoma. The CDR3 DNA follows: TGCGCCTGGAGGTGCCGGAATACGCAGTATTTT. Translating gives CAWRCRNTQYF.